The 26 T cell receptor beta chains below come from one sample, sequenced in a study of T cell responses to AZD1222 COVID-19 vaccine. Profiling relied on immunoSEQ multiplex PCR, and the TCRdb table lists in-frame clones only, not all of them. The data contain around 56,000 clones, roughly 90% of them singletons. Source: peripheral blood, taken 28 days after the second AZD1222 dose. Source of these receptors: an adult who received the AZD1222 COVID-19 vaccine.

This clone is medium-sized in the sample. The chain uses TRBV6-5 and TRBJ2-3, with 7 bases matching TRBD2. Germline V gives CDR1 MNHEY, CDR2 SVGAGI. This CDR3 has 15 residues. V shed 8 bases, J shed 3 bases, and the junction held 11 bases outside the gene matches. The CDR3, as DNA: TGTGCCAGCGGAGTGGGGGAGGGCCAAACAGATACGCAGTATTTT. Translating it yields CASGVGEGQTDTQYF.

The DNA of the CDR3 is TGCAGCGTTGCCGGGAACACCGGGGAGCTGTTTTTT. Protein sequence: CSVAGNTGELFF. The V gene is TRBV29-1, the J gene TRBJ2-2; D remains unclear. The V gene's germline CDR1 is SQVTM and CDR2 ANQGSEA. Trimming took 4 bases from V and 1 from J, leaving 4 bases between them. CDR3 length: 12 amino acids.

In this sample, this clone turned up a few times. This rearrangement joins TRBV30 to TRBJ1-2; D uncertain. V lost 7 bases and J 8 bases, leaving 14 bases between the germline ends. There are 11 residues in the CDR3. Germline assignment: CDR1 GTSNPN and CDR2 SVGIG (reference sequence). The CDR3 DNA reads TGTGCCTTCAACACCCAAGGAGGCTACACCTTC. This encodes CAFNTQGGYTF.

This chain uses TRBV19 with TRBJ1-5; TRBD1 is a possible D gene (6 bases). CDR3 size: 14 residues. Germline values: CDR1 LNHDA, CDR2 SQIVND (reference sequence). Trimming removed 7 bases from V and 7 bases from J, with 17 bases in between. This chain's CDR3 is CASTLGGGGQPQHF. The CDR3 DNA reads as TGTGCCAGTACCCTGGGGGGGGGCGGCCAGCCCCAGCATTTT.

For the CDR3, the DNA is TGTGCCAGCAGCTTGGACAGTTTCTATAATTCACCCCTCCACTTT. Its protein product is CASSLDSFYNSPLHF. This chain connects TRBV11-3 to TRBJ1-6, with a possible D match to TRBD1 (6 bases). Germline lookup yields CDR1 SGHNT and CDR2 YENEEA. This CDR3 region has 15 residues. Trimming cost V 3 bases and J 3 bases, with 9 bases left between them. Full variable domain (remainder filled in from reference TRBV11-3 and TRBJ1-6): EAGVVQSPRYKIIEKKQPVAFWCNPISGHNTLYWYLQNLGQGPELLIRYENEEAVDDSQLPKDRFSAERLKGVDSTLKIQPAELGDSAVYLCASSLDSFYNSPLHFGNGTRLTVT.

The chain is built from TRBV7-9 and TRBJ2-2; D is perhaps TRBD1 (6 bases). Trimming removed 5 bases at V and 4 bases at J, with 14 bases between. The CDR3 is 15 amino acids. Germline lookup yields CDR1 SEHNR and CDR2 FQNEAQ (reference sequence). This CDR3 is CASSPYAGATGELFF. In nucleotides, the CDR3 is TGTGCCAGCAGCCCTTATGCAGGGGCCACCGGGGAGCTGTTTTTT.

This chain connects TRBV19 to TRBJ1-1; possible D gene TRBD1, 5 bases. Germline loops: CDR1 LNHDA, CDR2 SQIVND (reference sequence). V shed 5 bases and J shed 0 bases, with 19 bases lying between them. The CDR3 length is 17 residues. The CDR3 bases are TGTGCCAGTAGTTCCCCCGGGACGAGTCCTATGAACACTGAAGCTTTCTTT. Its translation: CASSSPGTSPMNTEAFF.

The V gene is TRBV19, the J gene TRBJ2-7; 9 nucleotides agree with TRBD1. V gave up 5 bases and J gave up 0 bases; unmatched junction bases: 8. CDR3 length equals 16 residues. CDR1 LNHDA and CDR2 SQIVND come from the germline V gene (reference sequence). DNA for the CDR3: TGTGCCAGTAGTCCCCAGGGACAGGGAGCCTCCTACGAGCAGTACTTC. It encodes CASSPQGQGASYEQYF.

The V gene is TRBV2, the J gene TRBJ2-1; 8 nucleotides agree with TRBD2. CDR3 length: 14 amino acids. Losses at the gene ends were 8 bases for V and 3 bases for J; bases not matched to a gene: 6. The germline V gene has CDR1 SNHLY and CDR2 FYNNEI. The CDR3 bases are TGTGCCAGCGCGAGCGGGAGCATCTACAATGAGCAGTTCTTC. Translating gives CASASGSIYNEQFF.

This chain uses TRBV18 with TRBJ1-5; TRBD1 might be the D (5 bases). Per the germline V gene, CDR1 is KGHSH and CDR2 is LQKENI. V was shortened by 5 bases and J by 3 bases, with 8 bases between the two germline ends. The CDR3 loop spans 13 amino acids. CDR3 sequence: CASSDSYNQPQHF. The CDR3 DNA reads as TGTGCCAGCTCAGACAGTTACAATCAGCCCCAGCATTTT. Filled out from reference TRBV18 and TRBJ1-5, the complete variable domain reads NAGVMQNPRHLVRRRGQEARLRCSPMKGHSHVYWYRQLPEEGLKFMVYLQKENIIDESGMPKERFSAEFPKEGPSILRIQQVVRGDSAAYFCASSDSYNQPQHFGDGTRLSIL.

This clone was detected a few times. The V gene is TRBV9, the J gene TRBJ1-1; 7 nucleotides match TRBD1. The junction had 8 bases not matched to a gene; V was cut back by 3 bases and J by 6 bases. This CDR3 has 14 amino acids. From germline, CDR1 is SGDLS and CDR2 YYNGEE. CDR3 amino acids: CASSATGVLAEAFF. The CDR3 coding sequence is TGTGCCAGCAGCGCAACAGGGGTTTTGGCTGAAGCTTTCTTT.

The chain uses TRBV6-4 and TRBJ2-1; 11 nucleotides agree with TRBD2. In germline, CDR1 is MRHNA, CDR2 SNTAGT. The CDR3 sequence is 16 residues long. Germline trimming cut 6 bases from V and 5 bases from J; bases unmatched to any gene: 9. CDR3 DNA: TGTGCCAGCAGCCGGATGGGGACTAGCGGTCACAATGAGCAGTTCTTC. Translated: CASSRMGTSGHNEQFF.

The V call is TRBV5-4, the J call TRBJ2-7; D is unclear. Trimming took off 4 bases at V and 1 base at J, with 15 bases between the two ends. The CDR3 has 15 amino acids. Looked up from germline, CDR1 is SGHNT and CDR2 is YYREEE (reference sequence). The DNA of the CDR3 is TGTGCCAGCAGCACCTCCACCGCTAGTTCCTACGAGCAGTACTTC. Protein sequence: CASSTSTASSYEQYF.

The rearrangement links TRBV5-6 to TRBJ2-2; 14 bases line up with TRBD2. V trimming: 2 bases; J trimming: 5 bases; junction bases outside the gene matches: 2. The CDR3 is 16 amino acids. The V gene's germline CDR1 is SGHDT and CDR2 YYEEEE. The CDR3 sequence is CASSFGLAGGTGELFF. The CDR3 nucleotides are TGTGCCAGCAGCTTCGGACTAGCGGGAGGTACCGGGGAGCTGTTTTTT.

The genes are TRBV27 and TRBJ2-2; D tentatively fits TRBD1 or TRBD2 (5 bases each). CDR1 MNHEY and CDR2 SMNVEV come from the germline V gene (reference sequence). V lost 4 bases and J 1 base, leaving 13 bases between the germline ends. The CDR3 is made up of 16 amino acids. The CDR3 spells CASSSYGDENTGELFF. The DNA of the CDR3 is TGTGCCAGCAGTTCCTACGGGGACGAGAACACCGGGGAGCTGTTTTTT.

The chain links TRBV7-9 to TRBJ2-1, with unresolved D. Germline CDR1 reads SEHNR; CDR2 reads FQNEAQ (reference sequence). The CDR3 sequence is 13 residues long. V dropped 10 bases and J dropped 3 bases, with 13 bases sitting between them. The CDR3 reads CATRRGNYNEQFF. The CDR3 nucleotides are TGTGCCACCCGTCGCGGTAACTACAATGAGCAGTTCTTC. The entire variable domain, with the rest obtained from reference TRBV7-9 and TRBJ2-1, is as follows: DTGVSQNPRHKITKRGQNVTFRCDPISEHNRLYWYRQTLGQGPEFLTYFQNEAQLEKSRLLSDRFSAERPKGSFSTLEIQRTEQGDSAMYLCATRRGNYNEQFFGPGTRLTVL.

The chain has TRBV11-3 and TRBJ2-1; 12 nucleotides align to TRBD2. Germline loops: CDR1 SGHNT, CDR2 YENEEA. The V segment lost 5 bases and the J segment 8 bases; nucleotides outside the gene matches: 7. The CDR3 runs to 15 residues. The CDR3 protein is CASSPGLAGFDEQFF. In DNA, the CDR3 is TGTGCCAGCAGCCCGGGACTAGCGGGTTTTGATGAGCAGTTCTTC.

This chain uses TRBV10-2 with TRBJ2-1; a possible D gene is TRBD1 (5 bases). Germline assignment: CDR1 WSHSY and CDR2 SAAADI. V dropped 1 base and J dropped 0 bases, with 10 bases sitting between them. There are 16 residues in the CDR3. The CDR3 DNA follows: TGCGCCAGCAGTGAGTACAGGATGAGCTCCTACAATGAGCAGTTCTTC. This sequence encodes CASSEYRMSSYNEQFF.

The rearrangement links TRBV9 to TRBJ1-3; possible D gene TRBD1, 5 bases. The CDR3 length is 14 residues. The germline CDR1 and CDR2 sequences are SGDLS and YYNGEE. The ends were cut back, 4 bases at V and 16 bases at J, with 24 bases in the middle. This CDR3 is CASSTHAEGSSTYF. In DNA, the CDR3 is TGTGCCAGCAGCACCCACGCTGAGGGGTCCTCTACGTATTTT.

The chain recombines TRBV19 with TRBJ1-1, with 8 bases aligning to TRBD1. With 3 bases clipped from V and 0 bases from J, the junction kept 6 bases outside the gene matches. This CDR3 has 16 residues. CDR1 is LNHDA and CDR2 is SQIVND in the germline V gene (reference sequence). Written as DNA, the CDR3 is TGTGCCAGTAGTATGGGAAACAGGGGGGTGAACACTGAAGCTTTCTTT. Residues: CASSMGNRGVNTEAFF.

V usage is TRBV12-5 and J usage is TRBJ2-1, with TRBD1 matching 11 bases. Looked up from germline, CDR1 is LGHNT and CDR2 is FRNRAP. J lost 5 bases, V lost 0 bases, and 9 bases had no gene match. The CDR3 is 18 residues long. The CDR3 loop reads CASGLVDTGTGGNNEQFF. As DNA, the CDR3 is TGTGCTAGTGGTTTGGTTGACACCGGGACAGGGGGGAACAATGAGCAGTTCTTC.

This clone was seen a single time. DNA for the CDR3: TGTGCCAGTAGTATGGATTCATTTAACTCCTACGAGCAGTACTTC. As protein: CASSMDSFNSYEQYF. The V gene is TRBV19, the J gene TRBJ2-7; D remains ambiguous. Trimming pared 3 bases from V and 0 bases from J, leaving 12 bases between. CDR3 length: 15 residues. Germline loops: CDR1 LNHDA, CDR2 SQIVND (reference sequence).

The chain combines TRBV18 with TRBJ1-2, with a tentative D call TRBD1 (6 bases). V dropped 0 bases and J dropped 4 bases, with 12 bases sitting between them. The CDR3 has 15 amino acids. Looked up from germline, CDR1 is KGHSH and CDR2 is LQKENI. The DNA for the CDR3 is TGTGCCAGCTCACCACCGGTCAGGGGAGGCTATGGCTACACCTTC. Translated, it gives CASSPPVRGGYGYTF.

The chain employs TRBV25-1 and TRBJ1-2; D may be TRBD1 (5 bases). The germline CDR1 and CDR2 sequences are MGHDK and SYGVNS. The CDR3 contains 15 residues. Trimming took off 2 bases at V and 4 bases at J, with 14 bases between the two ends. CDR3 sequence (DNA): TGTGCCAGCAGTGAAGGTTGGGGACGGTTCTATGGCTACACCTTC. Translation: CASSEGWGRFYGYTF.

The CDR3 nucleotides read TGTGCCAGCAGTTTCCTTATCCGCGAGACCCAGTACTTC. Translated, it gives CASSFLIRETQYF. V gene TRBV12-3 or TRBV12-4 combines with J gene TRBJ2-5; unclear D gene. With 3 bases removed from V and 5 bases from J, the gap between germline ends came to 10 bases. This CDR3 spans 13 amino acids.

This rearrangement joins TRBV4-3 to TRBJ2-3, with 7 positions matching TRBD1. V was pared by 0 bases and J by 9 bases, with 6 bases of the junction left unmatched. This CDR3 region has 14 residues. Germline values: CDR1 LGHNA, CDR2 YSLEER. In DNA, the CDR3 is TGCGCCAGCAGCCAAGATTTTACGACAGGGACGCAGTATTTT. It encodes CASSQDFTTGTQYF.